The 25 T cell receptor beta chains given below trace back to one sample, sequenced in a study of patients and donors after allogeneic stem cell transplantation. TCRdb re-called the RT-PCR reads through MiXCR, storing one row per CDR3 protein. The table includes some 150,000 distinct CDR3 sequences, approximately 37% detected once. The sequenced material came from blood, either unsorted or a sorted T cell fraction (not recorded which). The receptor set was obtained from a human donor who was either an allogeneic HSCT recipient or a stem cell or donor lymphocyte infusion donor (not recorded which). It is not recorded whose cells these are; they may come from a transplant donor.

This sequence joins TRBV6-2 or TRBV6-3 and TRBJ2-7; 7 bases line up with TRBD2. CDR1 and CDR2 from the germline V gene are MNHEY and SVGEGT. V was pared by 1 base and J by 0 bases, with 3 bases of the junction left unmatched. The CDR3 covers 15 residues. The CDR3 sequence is CASSYWGGSSYEQYF. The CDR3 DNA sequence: TGTGCCAGCAGTTACTGGGGCGGGAGCTCCTACGAGCAGTACTTC.

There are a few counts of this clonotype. The CDR3 is CASSDVYRSSYEQYV. As DNA, the CDR3 is TGTGCCAGCAGTGACGTGTATCGGAGCTCCTACGAGCAGTACGTC. V usage is TRBV6-1 and J usage is TRBJ2-7; D unresolved. CDR1 is MNHNS, CDR2 SASEGT, per germline. The CDR3 sequence is 15 residues long. The V and J ends lost 3 bases and 0 bases respectively, with 12 bases between them.

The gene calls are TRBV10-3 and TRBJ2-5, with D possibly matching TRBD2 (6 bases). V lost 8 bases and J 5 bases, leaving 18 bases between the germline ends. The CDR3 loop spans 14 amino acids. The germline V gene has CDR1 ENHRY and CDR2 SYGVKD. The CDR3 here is CAIGVTGVAETQYF. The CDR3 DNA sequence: TGTGCCATCGGTGTTACGGGGGTCGCGGAGACCCAGTACTTC.

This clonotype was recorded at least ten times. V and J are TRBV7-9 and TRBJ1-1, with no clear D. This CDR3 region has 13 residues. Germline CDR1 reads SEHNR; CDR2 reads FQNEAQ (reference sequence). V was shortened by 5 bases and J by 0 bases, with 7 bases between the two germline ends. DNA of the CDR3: TGTGCCAGCAGCCTATCGGTGAACACTGAAGCTTTCTTT. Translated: CASSLSVNTEAFF.

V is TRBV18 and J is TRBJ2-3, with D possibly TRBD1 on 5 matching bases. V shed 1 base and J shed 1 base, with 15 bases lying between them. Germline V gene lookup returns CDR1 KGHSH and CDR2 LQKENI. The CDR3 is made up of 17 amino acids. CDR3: CASSPQSTGAGTDTQYF. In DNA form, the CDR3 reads TGTGCCAGCTCACCACAGTCTACTGGGGCAGGCACAGATACGCAGTATTTT.

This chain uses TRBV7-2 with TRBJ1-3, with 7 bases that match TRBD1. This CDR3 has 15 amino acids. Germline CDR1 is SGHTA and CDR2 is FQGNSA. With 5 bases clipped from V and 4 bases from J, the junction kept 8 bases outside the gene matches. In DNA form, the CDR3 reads TGTGCCAGCAGCCCCCGACAGGGAACGGGAAACACCATATATTTT. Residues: CASSPRQGTGNTIYF.

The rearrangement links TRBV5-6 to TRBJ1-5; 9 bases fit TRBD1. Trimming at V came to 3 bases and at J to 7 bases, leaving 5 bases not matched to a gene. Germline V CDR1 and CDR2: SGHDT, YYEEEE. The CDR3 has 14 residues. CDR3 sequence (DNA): TGTGCCAGCAGCTGGGGACAGGGAGGCCAGCCCCAGCATTTT. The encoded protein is CASSWGQGGQPQHF. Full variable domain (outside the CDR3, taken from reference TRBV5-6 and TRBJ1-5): DAGVTQSPTHLIKTRGQQVTLRCSPKSGHDTVSWYQQALGQGPQFIFQYYEEEERQRGNFPDRFSGHQFPNYSSELNVNALLLGDSALYLCASSWGQGGQPQHFGDGTRLSIL.

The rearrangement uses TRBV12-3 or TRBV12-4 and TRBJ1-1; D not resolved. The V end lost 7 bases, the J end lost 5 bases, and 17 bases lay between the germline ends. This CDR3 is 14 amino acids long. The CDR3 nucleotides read TGTGCCAGCATCTCACCGTCCAGCCTGACTGAAGCTTTCTTT. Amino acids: CASISPSSLTEAFF.

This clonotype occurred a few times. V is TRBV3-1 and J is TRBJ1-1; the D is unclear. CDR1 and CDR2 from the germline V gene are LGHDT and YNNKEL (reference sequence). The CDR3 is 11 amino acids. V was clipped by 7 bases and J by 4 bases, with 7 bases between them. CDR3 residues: CASKSVTEAFF. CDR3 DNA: TGTGCCAGCAAGTCAGTCACTGAAGCTTTCTTT.

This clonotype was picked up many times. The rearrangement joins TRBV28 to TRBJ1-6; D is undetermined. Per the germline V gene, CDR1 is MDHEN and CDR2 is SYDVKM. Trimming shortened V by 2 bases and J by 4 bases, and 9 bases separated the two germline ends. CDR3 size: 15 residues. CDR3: CASSLMGLYNSPLHF. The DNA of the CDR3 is TGTGCCAGCAGTTTAATGGGGTTGTATAATTCACCCCTCCACTTT.

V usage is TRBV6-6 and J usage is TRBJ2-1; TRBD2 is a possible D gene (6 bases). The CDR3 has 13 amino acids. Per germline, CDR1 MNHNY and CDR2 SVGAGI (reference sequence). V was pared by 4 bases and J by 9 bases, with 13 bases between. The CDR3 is CASSSMAGSEQFF. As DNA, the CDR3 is TGTGCCAGCAGTTCCATGGCCGGGAGTGAGCAGTTCTTC.

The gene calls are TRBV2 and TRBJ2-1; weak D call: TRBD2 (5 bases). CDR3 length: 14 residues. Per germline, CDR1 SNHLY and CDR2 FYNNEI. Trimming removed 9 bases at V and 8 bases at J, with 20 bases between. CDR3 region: CASVGGLVLYEQFF. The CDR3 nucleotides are TGTGCCAGTGTAGGAGGCCTAGTTCTCTATGAGCAGTTCTTC.

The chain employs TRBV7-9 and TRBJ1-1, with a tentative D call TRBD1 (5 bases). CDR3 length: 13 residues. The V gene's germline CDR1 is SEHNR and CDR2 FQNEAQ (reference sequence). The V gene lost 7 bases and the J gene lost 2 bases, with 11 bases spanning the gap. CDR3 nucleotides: TGTGCCAGCACCTTCGGGGGTAACACTGAAGCTTTCTTT. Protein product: CASTFGGNTEAFF.

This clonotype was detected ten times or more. CDR3 loop: CASSPTENSNQPQHF. The CDR3 region has the DNA TGTGCCAGCAGTCCGACAGAGAATAGCAATCAGCCCCAGCATTTT. V is TRBV12-3 or TRBV12-4 and J is TRBJ1-5; D is perhaps TRBD1 (5 bases). Trimming removed 5 bases at V and 0 bases at J, with 11 bases between. The CDR3 consists of 15 residues.

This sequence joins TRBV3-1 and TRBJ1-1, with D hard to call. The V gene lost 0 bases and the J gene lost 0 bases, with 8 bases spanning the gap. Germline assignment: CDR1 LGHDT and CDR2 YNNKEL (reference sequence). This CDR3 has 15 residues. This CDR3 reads CASSQEVALNTEAFF. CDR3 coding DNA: TGTGCCAGCAGCCAAGAAGTGGCCCTGAACACTGAAGCTTTCTTT. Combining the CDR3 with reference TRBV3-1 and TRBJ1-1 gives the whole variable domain DTAVSQTPKYLVTQMGNDKSIKCEQNLGHDTMYWYKQDSKKFLKIMFSYNNKELIINETVPNRFSPKSPDKAHLNLHINSLELGDSAVYFCASSQEVALNTEAFFGQGTRLTVV.

The CDR3 spells CASSTEGGLVTDTQYF. CDR3 nucleotides: TGTGCCAGCAGCACAGAGGGGGGACTAGTCACAGATACGCAGTATTTT. The chain carries TRBV9 and TRBJ2-3, with 8 nucleotides matching TRBD2. The ends lost 4 bases at V and 2 bases at J; junction bases unmatched: 9. CDR3 size: 16 residues. Germline V CDR1 and CDR2: SGDLS, YYNGEE.

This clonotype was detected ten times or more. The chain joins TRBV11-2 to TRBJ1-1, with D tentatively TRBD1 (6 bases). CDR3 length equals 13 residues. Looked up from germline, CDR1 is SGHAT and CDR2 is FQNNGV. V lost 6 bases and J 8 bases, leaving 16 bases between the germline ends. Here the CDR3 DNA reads TGTGCCAGCAGACCCGACAGGCCCAAGGAAGCTTTCTTT. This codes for CASRPDRPKEAFF.

Written as DNA, the CDR3 is TGCAGTGCCACCGTGGGGGGGGCAGATACGCAGTATTTT. It yields the protein CSATVGGADTQYF. The rearrangement uses TRBV20-1 and TRBJ2-3; the match to TRBD2 covers 7 bases. CDR3 length: 13 amino acids. The germline gives CDR1 DFQATT, CDR2 SNEGSKA (reference sequence). Trimming cost V 6 bases and J 4 bases; bases outside gene matches: 7.

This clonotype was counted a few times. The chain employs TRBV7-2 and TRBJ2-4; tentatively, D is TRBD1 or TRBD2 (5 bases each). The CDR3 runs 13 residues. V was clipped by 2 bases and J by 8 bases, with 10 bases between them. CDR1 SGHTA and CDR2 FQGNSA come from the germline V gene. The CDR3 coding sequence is TGTGCCAGCAGCTTAAACCTGGGGGACATTCAGTACTTC. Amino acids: CASSLNLGDIQYF.

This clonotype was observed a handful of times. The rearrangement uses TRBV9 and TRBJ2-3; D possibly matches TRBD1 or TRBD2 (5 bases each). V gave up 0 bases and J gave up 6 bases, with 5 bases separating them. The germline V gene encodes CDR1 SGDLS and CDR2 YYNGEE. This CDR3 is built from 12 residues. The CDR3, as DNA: TGTGCCAGCAGCGTAGGGGGGGATACGCAGTATTTT. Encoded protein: CASSVGGDTQYF.

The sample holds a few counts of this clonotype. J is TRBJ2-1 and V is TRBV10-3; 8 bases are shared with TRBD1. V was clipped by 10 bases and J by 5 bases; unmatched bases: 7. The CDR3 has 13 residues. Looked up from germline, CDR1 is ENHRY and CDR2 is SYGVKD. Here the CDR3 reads CANSGQGDNEQFF. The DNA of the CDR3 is TGTGCCAACAGCGGACAGGGCGACAATGAGCAGTTCTTC.

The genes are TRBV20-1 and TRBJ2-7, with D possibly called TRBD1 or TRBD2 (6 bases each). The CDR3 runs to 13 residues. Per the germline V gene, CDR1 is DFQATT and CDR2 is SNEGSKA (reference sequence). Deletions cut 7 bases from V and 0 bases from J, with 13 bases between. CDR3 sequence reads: CSVQGTASYEQYV. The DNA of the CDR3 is TGCAGTGTGCAGGGGACTGCCTCCTACGAGCAGTACGTC.

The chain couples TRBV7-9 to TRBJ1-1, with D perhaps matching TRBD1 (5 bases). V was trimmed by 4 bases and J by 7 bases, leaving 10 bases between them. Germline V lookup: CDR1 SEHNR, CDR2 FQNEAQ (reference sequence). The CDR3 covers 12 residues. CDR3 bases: TGTGCCAGCAGCTCCCCTGGGGGTGAAGCTTTCTTT. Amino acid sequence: CASSSPGGEAFF.

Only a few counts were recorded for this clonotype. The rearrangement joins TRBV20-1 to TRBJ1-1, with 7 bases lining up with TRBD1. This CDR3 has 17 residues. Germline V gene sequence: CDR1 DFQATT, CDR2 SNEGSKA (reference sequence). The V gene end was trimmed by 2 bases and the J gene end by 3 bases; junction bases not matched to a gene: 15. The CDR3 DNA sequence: TGCAGTGCTAGATCCATGGACGGCCCGACAGGGTACACTGAAGCTTTCTTT. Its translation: CSARSMDGPTGYTEAFF.

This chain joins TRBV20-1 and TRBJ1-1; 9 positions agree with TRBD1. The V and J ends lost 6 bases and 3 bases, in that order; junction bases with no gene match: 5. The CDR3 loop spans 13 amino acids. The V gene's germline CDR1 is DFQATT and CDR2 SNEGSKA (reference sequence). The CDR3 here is CSARTGVDTEAFF. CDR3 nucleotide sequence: TGCAGTGCACGGACAGGGGTCGACACTGAAGCTTTCTTT.